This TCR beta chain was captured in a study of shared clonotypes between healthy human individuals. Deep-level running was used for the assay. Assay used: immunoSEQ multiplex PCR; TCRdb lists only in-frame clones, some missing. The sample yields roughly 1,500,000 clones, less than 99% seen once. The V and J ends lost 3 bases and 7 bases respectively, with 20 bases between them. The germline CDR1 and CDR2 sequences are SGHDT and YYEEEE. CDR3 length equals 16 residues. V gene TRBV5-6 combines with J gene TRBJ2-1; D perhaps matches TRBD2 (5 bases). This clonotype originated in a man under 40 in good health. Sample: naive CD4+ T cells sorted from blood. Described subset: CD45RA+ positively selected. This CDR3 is CASSSDRGRLGNEQFF. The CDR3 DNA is TGTGCCAGCAGCTCAGACCGGGGTCGCCTGGGGAATGAGCAGTTCTTC.